This entry is about one T cell receptor (beta chain). What it binds is unknown. With 60 Vbeta and 13 Jbeta primers, the PCR was carried out. This table comes from immunoSEQ multiplex PCR, and its TCRdb copy is limited to in-frame clones, with some not included. The sample comprises around 140,000 clones, around four fifths of which are singletons, and just under 3% rests with the top ten. CDR1 and CDR2 (germline): MGHRA, YSYEKL. CDR3 size: 17 residues. J lost 3 bases, V lost 1 base, and 6 bases had no gene match. These data are taken from a study of cytomegalovirus exposure and HLA in healthy donors. Study findings and constraints: Reportedly, TCR beta sequences accurately predicted HLA-A and HLA-B alleles in most subjects. Most TCR sequences were uncommon, yet certain public TCRs appeared in many donors. In an earlier analysis, most TCR beta V segments were productive about 87% or about 30% of the time. Highly shared sequence variants in one cluster were likely a sequencing artifact.

The specimen was PBMCs. The receptor comes from a female donor in good health and CMV-seronegative. V is TRBV4-1 and J is TRBJ2-3, with 11 bases that match TRBD2. CDR3 nucleotides: TGCGCCAGCAGCCAAGGAGGGCTAGCGGGAGGAACAGATACGCAGTATTTT. It specifies CASSQGGLAGGTDTQYF.